These T cell receptor beta chains were read from a single sample in a study of identifying expanded T cells in peripheral blood. Only in-frame clones appear in the TCRdb table, and some are missing; sequencing was by immunoSEQ multiplex PCR. The table includes about 91,000 clones, around nine tenths detected once. The sample comprised blood. Receptors were obtained from a person aged 18 to 70 in good health. Each CDR3 is given with its conserved first and last residue. A D gene is named only where the DNA matches it firmly. Some rows mark clone size as missing; the rest say once, few, many or name a class of expanded clone.

CASTSLGAGYTEAFF	TGTGCCAGCACCTCCTTGGGGGCGGGTTACACTGAAGCTTTCTTT	TRBJ1-1	-	TRBV6-5	-
CATKQTGGADQPQHF	TGTGCCACCAAACAAACAGGGGGCGCGGATCAGCCCCAGCATTTT	TRBJ1-5	TRBD1	TRBV10-3	-
CATSRGDYEQYF	TGTGCCACCAGCAGAGGAGACTACGAGCAGTACTTC	TRBJ2-7	-	TRBV15	-
CASSYRQGVYGYTF	TGTGCCAGCAGCTATCGACAGGGTGTCTATGGCTACACCTTC	TRBJ1-2	TRBD1	TRBV5-8	few
CASSPQASRQETQYF	TGTGCCAGCAGCCCCCAAGCCTCAAGACAAGAGACCCAGTACTTC	TRBJ2-5	-	TRBV11-2	once
CASSWPGLAGGREETQYF	TGTGCCAGCAGCTGGCCGGGACTAGCGGGGGGGCGTGAAGAGACCCAGTACTTC	TRBJ2-5	TRBD2	TRBV28	-
CASSDGSGANVLTF	TGTGCCAGCAGTGATGGTAGTGGAGCCAACGTCCTGACTTTC	TRBJ2-6	-	TRBV6-4	many
CASSSAGTGSYEQYF	TGTGCCAGCAGTTCCGCCGGGACAGGCTCCTACGAGCAGTACTTC	TRBJ2-7	TRBD1	TRBV6-5	-
CASSAYGDPGELFF	TGTGCCAGCAGTGCCTATGGGGACCCCGGGGAGCTGTTTTTT	TRBJ2-2	-	TRBV27	-
CASSTGTQDTQYF	TGTGCCAGCAGCACTGGGACACAAGATACGCAGTATTTT	TRBJ2-3	-	TRBV9	-
CASSLVQGSVGELFF	TGTGCCAGCAGCTTAGTCCAGGGGAGTGTCGGGGAGCTGTTTTTT	TRBJ2-2	-	TRBV7-9	-
CVWQINEKLFF	TGTGTGTGGCAGATTAATGAAAAACTGTTTTTT	TRBJ1-4	-	TRBV7-2	-
CASSTQGGGGHGNTIYF	TGTGCCAGCAGCACCCAAGGGGGGGGAGGGCATGGAAACACCATATATTTT	TRBJ1-3	-	TRBV9	-
CASKEGGGYTF	TGTGCCAGCAAGGAGGGGGGTGGCTACACCTTC	TRBJ1-2	-	TRBV5-8	-
CASSPKESGPHSPLHF	TGTGCCAGCAGCCCTAAGGAGTCGGGACCCCATTCACCCCTCCACTTT	TRBJ1-6	-	TRBV7-9	-
CASSKGRTGLMWGRKNTGELFF	TGTGCCAGCAGCAAAGGAAGGACAGGGCTGATGTGGGGGAGGAAAAACACCGGGGAGCTGTTTTTT	TRBJ2-2	-	TRBV21-1	-
CASSDGGQSGELFF	TGTGCCAGCAGTGACGGAGGGCAGAGCGGGGAGCTGTTTTTT	TRBJ2-2	-	TRBV6-4	-
CARSRAGGDSTDTQYF	TGTGCCAGAAGCCGTGCTGGGGGGGATAGCACAGATACGCAGTATTTT	TRBJ2-3	TRBD2	TRBV5-3	-
CASSRDGGPKGTEAFF	TGTGCCAGCAGCCGAGATGGGGGCCCAAAGGGCACTGAAGCTTTCTTT	TRBJ1-1	-	TRBV4-2	-
CSVAEGFSYEQYF	TGCAGCGTTGCTGAGGGGTTCTCCTACGAGCAGTACTTC	TRBJ2-7	-	TRBV29-1	-
CASSYIRTGVSGELFF	TGTGCCAGCAGTTATATACGGACAGGGGTGAGCGGGGAGCTGTTTTTT	TRBJ2-2	TRBD1	TRBV28	once
CASSADSGANVLTF	TGTGCCAGCTCAGCAGACTCTGGGGCCAACGTCCTGACTTTC	TRBJ2-6	-	TRBV18	-
CASSFGTGGEQYF	TGTGCCAGCAGCTTTGGGACAGGTGGCGAGCAGTACTTC	TRBJ2-7	TRBD1	TRBV7-9	-
CASSVWTGVQETQYF	TGTGCCAGCAGCGTCTGGACAGGGGTACAAGAGACCCAGTACTTC	TRBJ2-5	TRBD1	TRBV14	-
CASSSGLGPYNSPLHF	TGCGCCAGCAGCTCGGGCCTGGGCCCCTATAATTCACCCCTCCACTTT	TRBJ1-6	-	TRBV5-1	-
CASAALGGEQFF	TGTGCCAGCGCGGCCCTCGGGGGTGAGCAGTTCTTC	TRBJ2-1	-	TRBV28	-